This T cell receptor beta chain is from a study of sequential checkpoint blockade in melanoma. Study overall: 91 pretreatment tumor DNA samples were TCRβ immunosequenced.

Germline V gene lookup returns CDR1 MNHGY and CDR2 SAAAGT. The CDR3 spans 17 residues. The ends lost 5 bases at V and 3 bases at J; junction bases unmatched: 4. Treatment specified: randomized to nivolumab then ipilimumab (arm A) or the reverse (arm B). DNA-damaging chemotherapy had not been given to any patient beforehand. Clones were read by immunoSEQ multiplex PCR, and TCRdb kept only the in-frame ones, dropping some. Here the sample spans 1,700 or so clones, about 20% being singletons. This clone was found a few times. The source material was tumor tissue (inferred from file names), sampled from a patient given nivolumab and ipilimumab in sequence. The clonotype originates from a human donor with melanoma. This rearrangement joins TRBV6-8 to TRBJ2-2, with TRBD2 identical over 15 bases. The CDR3, as DNA: TGTGCCAGCAGTCGCGGGACTAGCGGGGGGCACACCGGGGAGCTGTTTTTT. Amino acids: CASSRGTSGGHTGELFF.